Given below is one T cell receptor (beta chain) in context. The CDR3 runs 12 residues. The germline gives CDR1 GTSNPN, CDR2 SVGIG (reference sequence). The V end lost 4 bases, the J end lost 0 bases, and 6 bases lay between the germline ends. Investigators reverse transcribed all isolated RNA, so they sequenced expressed TCRB transcripts. TCRdb keeps only in-frame clones here, not all; method: immunoSEQ multiplex PCR. The sample lists about 360,000 clones; around 12% were seen once. A CD45RO/CCR7/CD25/CD127/CD95/CD27 panel sorted naive, central memory, regulatory and stem cell-like memory CD4+ cells. This sample is part of a study of beta chain features in type 1 diabetes. Overall study context: Sorted cell examination encompassed roughly 110 million cells across all samples.

The material sequenced was naive CD4+ T cells from blood. The receptor was derived from a young man in good health. This chain links TRBV30 with TRBJ1-1; D uncertain. CDR3 DNA sequence: TGTGCCTGGAAGCAGGTGAACACTGAAGCTTTCTTT. Translated: CAWKQVNTEAFF. Full variable domain (missing parts from reference TRBV30 and TRBJ1-1): SQTIHQWPATLVQPVGSPLSLECTVEGTSNPNLYWYRQAAGRGLQLLFYSVGIGQISSEVPQNLSASRPQDRQFILSSKKLLLSDSGFYLCAWKQVNTEAFFGQGTRLTVV.